Below are 6 T cell receptor beta chains sequenced from a single sample in a study of CD8+ T cells in alopecia areata. After isolation, RNA underwent reverse transcription to generate cDNA as the sequencing template. The table came from immunoSEQ multiplex PCR; TCRdb's copy has only in-frame clones and leaves some out. The data show about 120,000 clones, roughly 68% seen once. The sequencing sample was made of CD4+ T cells sorted from blood. Every receptor here comes from a human donor in good health.

This clone was found a few times. V usage is TRBV19 and J usage is TRBJ2-3; TRBD2 aligns across 9 bases. Germline V gene lookup returns CDR1 LNHDA and CDR2 SQIVND (reference sequence). With 5 bases clipped from V and 9 bases from J, the junction kept 18 bases outside the gene matches. The CDR3 spans 17 residues. CDR3 nucleotides: TGTGCCAGTAGTCCCACCTCCAGGCGGGGGGGTCCTCGAACGCAGTATTTT. Its protein is CASSPTSRRGGPRTQYF. Variable domain in full (rest from reference TRBV19 and TRBJ2-3): DGGITQSPKYLFRKEGQNVTLSCEQNLNHDAMYWYRQDPGQGLRLIYYSQIVNDFQKGDIAEGYSVSREKKESFPLTVTSAQKNPTAFYLCASSPTSRRGGPRTQYFGPGTRLTVL.

This chain connects TRBV30 to TRBJ1-2; the D gene is possibly TRBD1 (6 bases). This CDR3 is 12 amino acids long. The germline gives CDR1 GTSNPN, CDR2 SVGIG (reference sequence). Trimming pared 8 bases from V and 7 bases from J, leaving 17 bases between. Here the CDR3 reads CARETGPVGYTF. The CDR3 DNA is TGTGCCAGAGAGACAGGACCTGTTGGCTACACCTTC.

This sequence joins TRBV2 and TRBJ2-7, with 7 bases matching TRBD1. The CDR3 is 14 amino acids. Unmatched junction bases numbered 5, after V lost 6 bases and J lost 0 bases. Germline CDR1 SNHLY, CDR2 FYNNEI. CDR3 nucleotides: TGTGCCAGCAGCGGAGACAGGGCCTCCTACGAGCAGTACTTC. Translated: CASSGDRASYEQYF.

This chain uses TRBV30 with TRBJ1-6; 10 bases agree with TRBD1. Germline V CDR1 and CDR2: GTSNPN, SVGIG (reference sequence). CDR3 length: 13 amino acids. Unmatched junction bases numbered 0, after V lost 3 bases and J lost 7 bases. The CDR3 sequence: CAWRDRGNSPLHF. CDR3 DNA sequence: TGTGCCTGGAGGGACAGGGGGAATTCACCCCTCCACTTT.

V gene TRBV29-1 combines with J gene TRBJ1-1; unclear D gene. This CDR3 region has 13 residues. V was shortened by 6 bases and J by 4 bases, with 15 bases between the two germline ends. Germline V CDR1 and CDR2: SQVTM, ANQGSEA. CDR3 in DNA: TGCAGCGTCACCGTCGGCAGAGGCACTGAAGCTTTCTTT. This translates into CSVTVGRGTEAFF.

J is TRBJ2-6 and V is TRBV5-1, with D uncertain. V lost 5 bases and J 9 bases, leaving 9 bases between the germline ends. The CDR3 spans 12 residues. CDR1 SGHRS and CDR2 YFSETQ come from the germline V gene. The CDR3 coding sequence is TGCGCCAGCAGGGAAGAGGTCAACGTCCTGACTTTC. Its translation is CASREEVNVLTF.